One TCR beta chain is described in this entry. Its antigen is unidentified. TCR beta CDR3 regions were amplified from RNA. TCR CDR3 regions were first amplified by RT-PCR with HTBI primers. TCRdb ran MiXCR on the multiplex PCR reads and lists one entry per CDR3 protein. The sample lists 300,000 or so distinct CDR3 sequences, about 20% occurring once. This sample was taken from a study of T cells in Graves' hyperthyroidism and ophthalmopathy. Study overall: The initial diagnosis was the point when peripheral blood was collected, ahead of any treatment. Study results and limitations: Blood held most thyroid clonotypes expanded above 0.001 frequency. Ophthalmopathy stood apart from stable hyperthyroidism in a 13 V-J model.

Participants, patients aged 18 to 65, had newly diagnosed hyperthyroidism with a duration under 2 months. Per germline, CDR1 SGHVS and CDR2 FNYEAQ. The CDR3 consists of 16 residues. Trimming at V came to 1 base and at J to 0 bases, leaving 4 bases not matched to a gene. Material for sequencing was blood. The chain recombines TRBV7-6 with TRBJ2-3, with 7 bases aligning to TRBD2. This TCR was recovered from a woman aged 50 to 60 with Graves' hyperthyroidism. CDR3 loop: CASSLESSGSTDTQYF. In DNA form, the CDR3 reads TGTGCCAGCAGCTTAGAGTCTAGCGGAAGCACAGATACGCAGTATTTT.